The next 8 T cell receptor beta chains were all read from a single sample in a study of shared clonotypes between healthy human individuals. TCRdb's copy holds only in-frame clones and misses some; the assay was immunoSEQ multiplex PCR. Of a few million clones listed, under 97% were seen once; the top ten hold approximately 0.13%. The sample comprised naive CD4+ T cells sorted from blood. Subset described: CD45RA+ positively selected. The origin of the receptors is a man younger than 35 in good health.

The chain is built from TRBV6-5 and TRBJ2-1; 14 bases map to TRBD2. V shed 6 bases, J shed 9 bases, and the junction held 7 bases outside the gene matches. The germline V gene encodes CDR1 MNHEY and CDR2 SVGAGI. This CDR3 has 15 residues. CDR3 nucleotides: TGTGCCAGCAGGACGGGACTAGCGGGAGTGAGTGAGCAGTTCTTC. This codes for CASRTGLAGVSEQFF.

V and J are TRBV5-1 and TRBJ2-5; 11 nucleotides line up with TRBD2. The V and J ends lost 4 bases and 5 bases, in that order; junction bases with no gene match: 7. Germline V CDR1 and CDR2: SGHRS, YFSETQ. This CDR3 is 15 amino acids long. CDR3 nucleotides: TGCGCCAGCAGCCGACTAGCGGGAAAGGAGGAGACCCAGTACTTC. It translates to CASSRLAGKEETQYF.

A note on this clone: This sample includes further DNA sequences coding for the same CDR3. V usage is TRBV7-2 and J usage is TRBJ2-7; TRBD2 agrees at 9 bases. The germline V gene encodes CDR1 SGHTA and CDR2 FQGNSA. This CDR3 contains 14 residues. The trim removed 3 bases at V and 2 bases at J, leaving 2 bases unmatched. CDR3 loop: CASSLAGGPYEQYF. The CDR3 DNA is TGTGCCAGCAGCTTGGCGGGGGGGCCCTACGAGCAGTACTTC.

The chain joins TRBV2 to TRBJ2-2; 11 nucleotides match TRBD2. The CDR3 length is 18 residues. Germline assignment: CDR1 SNHLY and CDR2 FYNNEI. Trimming cost V 3 bases and J 2 bases; bases outside gene matches: 8. CDR3 loop: CASSDLLAGGLNTGELFF. Written as DNA, the CDR3 is TGTGCCAGCAGTGATTTGCTAGCGGGGGGACTTAACACCGGGGAGCTGTTTTTT.

This clone was counted once. The chain joins TRBV10-3 to TRBJ2-1; no clear D. V lost 2 bases and J 3 bases, leaving 8 bases between the germline ends. From germline, CDR1 is ENHRY and CDR2 SYGVKD. The CDR3 consists of 14 residues. The CDR3 region is CAISERASYNEQFF. CDR3 nucleotide sequence: TGTGCCATCAGTGAGCGGGCCAGCTACAATGAGCAGTTCTTC.

This rearrangement joins TRBV11-2 to TRBJ2-2, with 14 bases aligning to TRBD2. The CDR3 is 16 residues long. Trimming at V came to 4 bases and at J to 6 bases, leaving 4 bases not matched to a gene. Germline CDR1 reads SGHAT; CDR2 reads FQNNGV. CDR3 in DNA: TGTGCCAGCAGCTGGACTAGCGGGAGGTCCGCCGGGGAGCTGTTTTTT. It yields the protein CASSWTSGRSAGELFF.

V gene TRBV6-4 combines with J gene TRBJ1-2; D ambiguous. Germline V gene data show CDR1 as MRHNA and CDR2 as SNTAGT. The V and J ends lost 7 bases and 4 bases respectively, with 16 bases between them. The CDR3 has 14 residues. CDR3 nucleotide sequence: TGTGCCAGCAAAGTCGGTCCTACGGCCTATGGCTACACCTTC. It yields the protein CASKVGPTAYGYTF.

J is TRBJ2-7 and V is TRBV5-5, with D possibly matching TRBD2 (5 bases). The CDR3 covers 16 residues. Germline CDR1 is SGHKS and CDR2 is YYEKEE (reference sequence). Trimming pared 0 bases from V and 2 bases from J, leaving 15 bases between. The CDR3 protein is CASSLGLSGSTYEQYF. The CDR3 bases are TGTGCCAGCAGCTTGGGACTCAGCGGTTCTACCTACGAGCAGTACTTC.